This T cell receptor beta chain is from a study of blood T cell repertoires in COVID-19. The method was immunoSEQ multiplex PCR; TCRdb's version includes in-frame clones alone and lacks a portion of them. The top ten hold 13% of the sample, which has under 350,000 clones, less than 90% seen once. CDR1 is KGHDR and CDR2 is SFDVKD in the germline V gene. Trimming removed 9 bases from V and 4 bases from J; junction bases left unmatched: 7. The CDR3 consists of 15 residues. The sample comprised peripheral blood. This TCR was sampled from a human donor in a cohort sampled during active COVID-19. The chain combines TRBV24-1 with TRBJ2-2; 10 positions agree with TRBD2. This chain's CDR3 is CATQAGGLSTGELFF. The CDR3 DNA is TGTGCCACCCAAGCGGGAGGGTTGAGCACCGGGGAGCTGTTTTTT.